This T cell receptor (beta chain) came from a study of a mutant IDH1 vaccine in newly diagnosed glioma. Study background: Administration of eight vaccinations to patients took place in weeks 1, 3, 5, 7, 11, 15, 19, 23. Initiation of the vaccine course occurred 4-6 weeks after radiotherapy alone, or alongside temozolomide cycles.

Remarks on this clone: Its antigen is unknown.

Using immunoSEQ multiplex PCR, the repertoire was profiled, and TCRdb retains in-frame clones only, with some absent. The table records 57,000 or so clones, under 90% of them present only once. Time point: week 11, during vaccination. Mutant IDH1 20-mer peptide, at 300 ug, made up each vaccine dose, with topical imiquimod. Germline-derived CDR1 and CDR2 are MDHEN and SYDVKM. This CDR3 comprises 20 residues. V dropped 4 bases and J dropped 0 bases, with 25 bases sitting between them. This chain links TRBV28 with TRBJ1-5; tentatively, D is TRBD1 (5 bases). The sequence was collected from a young man with glioma. The sequencing used PBMCs, collected from a glioma patient whose treatment included an IDH1 peptide vaccine. The CDR3 DNA sequence: TGTGCCAGCAGTTCAGTCCAGAGACAGTCAAATCTTCATAGCAATCAGCCCCAGCATTTT. Protein product: CASSSVQRQSNLHSNQPQHF.